This is a list of T cell receptor beta chains from one sample in a study of blood T cell repertoires in COVID-19. Repertoires were generated with immunoSEQ multiplex PCR, while TCRdb's copy carries only in-frame clones and drops some. The repertoire holds 60,000 to 95,000 clones, about 91% seen once, with 6% to 7% in the top ten. The material sequenced was peripheral blood. The source is a woman aged 50 to 65 with acute or convalescent COVID-19. The CDR3 runs from the conserved cysteine through the conserved F or W. Fields, in order: V gene, J gene, clone size, D gene, CDR3 DNA, CDR3 protein. A D gene is named only where the DNA matches it firmly. Not all rows give a size; the values are once, few, many and, for expanded clones, a class.

V: TRBV18
J: TRBJ1-5
size: -
D: -
DNA: TGTGCCAGCTCACTCCACGGGGGTTCAGATCAGCCCCAGCATTTT
CDR3: CASSLHGGSDQPQHF

V: TRBV6-1
J: TRBJ2-7
size: -
D: -
DNA: TGTGCCAGCAGTGAACAAACGAGCTCCTACGAGCAGTACTTC
CDR3: CASSEQTSSYEQYF

V: TRBV30
J: TRBJ1-2
size: -
D: -
DNA: TGTGCCTGGAGTCGGGGGTTATTACACGAAGGCTATGGCTACACCTTC
CDR3: CAWSRGLLHEGYGYTF

V: TRBV24-1
J: TRBJ1-1
size: -
D: TRBD1
DNA: TGTGCCACCAGTTTGACAGGGATAGACACTGAAGCTTTCTTT
CDR3: CATSLTGIDTEAFF

V: TRBV19
J: TRBJ1-2
size: -
D: TRBD1
DNA: TGTGCCAGTATGTCAGGGACAGGGGGAAACTATGGCTACACCTTC
CDR3: CASMSGTGGNYGYTF

V: TRBV6-5
J: TRBJ1-2
size: -
D: -
DNA: TGTGCCAGCAGTTACTCCAAACAGGGTTCGGGTGGCTACACCTTC
CDR3: CASSYSKQGSGGYTF

V: TRBV4-3
J: TRBJ2-1
size: -
D: -
DNA: TGCGCCAGCAGCCAAGAGTCCCGCGGCAATGAGCAGTTCTTC
CDR3: CASSQESRGNEQFF

V: TRBV6-2/TRBV6-3
J: TRBJ2-1
size: -
D: TRBD2
DNA: TGTGCCAGCAGTTTACTAGCGGGAGAGATATACAATGAGCAGTTCTTC
CDR3: CASSLLAGEIYNEQFF

V: TRBV12-3/TRBV12-4
J: TRBJ1-4
size: -
D: -
DNA: TGTGCCAGCAGTTTGACAGGTCCGGAAAAACTGTTTTTT
CDR3: CASSLTGPEKLFF

V: TRBV5-1
J: TRBJ1-2
size: -
D: -
DNA: TGCGCCAGCAGCTTGGTAGGGGACTATGGCTACACCTTC
CDR3: CASSLVGDYGYTF

V: TRBV30
J: TRBJ2-1
size: -
D: -
DNA: TGTGCCTGGAGTGTAGCCGTCAATGAGCAGTTCTTC
CDR3: CAWSVAVNEQFF

V: TRBV5-8
J: TRBJ2-1
size: -
D: TRBD2
DNA: TGTGCCAGCAGCTTGGGCGGGAGGGTCTACAATGAGCAGTTCTTC
CDR3: CASSLGGRVYNEQFF

V: TRBV7-9
J: TRBJ2-2
size: -
D: TRBD1
DNA: TGTGCCAGCAGCAGAAACCGGGACAGGGGCACCGGGGAGCTGTTTTTT
CDR3: CASSRNRDRGTGELFF

V: TRBV28
J: TRBJ2-7
size: -
D: -
DNA: TGTGCCAGCAGTACGGGACTCCCGCCGCAGTACTTC
CDR3: CASSTGLPPQYF

V: TRBV5-1
J: TRBJ1-2
size: -
D: -
DNA: TGCGCCAGCAGCTTGTTTAGGGGCAGGGATGGCTACACCTTC
CDR3: CASSLFRGRDGYTF

V: TRBV30
J: TRBJ2-2
size: -
D: -
DNA: TGTGCCTGGAGTGGTTACGGGACTTCAAAAGAGGGTTCCGGGGAGCTGTTTTTT
CDR3: CAWSGYGTSKEGSGELFF

V: TRBV6-5
J: TRBJ1-2
size: -
D: -
DNA: TGTGCCAGCAGGCCCATGGGGGGGATCTATGGCTACACCTTC
CDR3: CASRPMGGIYGYTF

V: TRBV28
J: TRBJ2-7
size: -
D: TRBD2
DNA: TGTGCCAGCAGTGTCGGCGGGAGCGACTACGAGCAGTACTTC
CDR3: CASSVGGSDYEQYF

V: TRBV20-1
J: TRBJ2-7
size: -
D: -
DNA: TGCAGTGCCAAGATCTACGAGTGGCAGTACTTC
CDR3: CSAKIYEWQYF

V: TRBV6-1
J: TRBJ1-2
size: -
D: -
DNA: TGTGCCAGCAGTGAACGGTATGGCTACACCTTC
CDR3: CASSERYGYTF

V: TRBV19
J: TRBJ2-7
size: -
D: TRBD2
DNA: TGTGCCACGAAGCCGGGAGGGTTACCCTTCGGGGACGAGCAGTACTTC
CDR3: CATKPGGLPFGDEQYF

V: TRBV15
J: TRBJ1-4
size: -
D: -
DNA: TGTGCCACCAGCAGAGAACAGGTTGCAACTAATGAAAAACTGTTTTTT
CDR3: CATSREQVATNEKLFF

V: TRBV7-3
J: TRBJ1-5
size: -
D: -
DNA: TGTGCCAGCAGCTTAGGGGGGGATCAGCCCCAGCATTTT
CDR3: CASSLGGDQPQHF

V: TRBV14
J: TRBJ1-3
size: -
D: TRBD1
DNA: TGTGCCAGCAGTTATAACAGGGGATCTGGAAACACCATATATTTT
CDR3: CASSYNRGSGNTIYF

V: TRBV3-1/TRBV3-2
J: TRBJ1-1
size: -
D: -
DNA: TGTGCCAGCAGACCACTGCGCGACACTGAAGCTTTCTTT
CDR3: CASRPLRDTEAFF

V: TRBV18
J: TRBJ2-2
size: -
D: TRBD2
DNA: TGTGCCAGCTCACCACGACTAGCGGGGGGCGCGAACACCGGGGAGCTGTTTTTT
CDR3: CASSPRLAGGANTGELFF

V: TRBV29-1
J: TRBJ2-3
size: -
D: -
DNA: TGCAGCGTAGGGGGATTGGAGAATAGGGGAGATACGCAGTATTTT
CDR3: CSVGGLENRGDTQYF

V: TRBV5-6
J: TRBJ2-4
size: -
D: -
DNA: TGTGCCAGCAGCTTGGCTGGGGCAGCGAACATTCAGTACTTC
CDR3: CASSLAGAANIQYF

V: TRBV14
J: TRBJ2-2
size: few
D: -
DNA: TGTGCCAGCAGCTCGCTCCGGGACACTAACACCGGGGAGCTGTTTTTT
CDR3: CASSSLRDTNTGELFF

V: TRBV7-9
J: TRBJ2-3
size: -
D: TRBD1
DNA: TGTGCCAGCAGCACAACGACAGGGGCATTCACAGATACGCAGTATTTT
CDR3: CASSTTTGAFTDTQYF

V: TRBV19
J: TRBJ2-5
size: -
D: -
DNA: TGTGCCAGTAGTATGCTGGGGGCAGCCCAAGAGACCCAGTACTTC
CDR3: CASSMLGAAQETQYF

V: TRBV5-1
J: TRBJ1-2
size: -
D: -
DNA: TGCGCCAGCAGCTTGGAAGGGGTGGCCTATGGCTACACCTTC
CDR3: CASSLEGVAYGYTF

V: TRBV30
J: TRBJ2-3
size: -
D: TRBD2
DNA: TGTGCCTGGAGTGAGGCGGGGGGACTAGCTGTAACAGATACGCAGTATTTT
CDR3: CAWSEAGGLAVTDTQYF

V: TRBV5-4
J: TRBJ1-1
size: -
D: -
DNA: TGTGCCAGCAGCTTTGACAGGAACACTGAAGCTTTCTTT
CDR3: CASSFDRNTEAFF

V: TRBV11-2
J: TRBJ2-1
size: -
D: TRBD2
DNA: TGTGCCAGCAGCAAGTTAGCGGGTCCCTCCTACAATGAGCAGTTCTTC
CDR3: CASSKLAGPSYNEQFF

V: TRBV28
J: TRBJ1-1
size: -
D: -
DNA: TGTGCCAGCAGTTCCTCACAGGGTCGCAGTACTGAAGCTTTCTTT
CDR3: CASSSSQGRSTEAFF

V: TRBV5-8
J: TRBJ2-7
size: -
D: TRBD1
DNA: TGTGCCAGCAGCCTAGACAGGGGCTACGAGCAGTACTTC
CDR3: CASSLDRGYEQYF

V: TRBV5-4
J: TRBJ1-1
size: -
D: -
DNA: TGTGCCAGCAGCTTGGATCCATCCAGTGACACTGAAGCTTTCTTT
CDR3: CASSLDPSSDTEAFF

V: TRBV5-8
J: TRBJ2-7
size: -
D: -
DNA: TGTGCCAGCAGCCCCTGGACTACCCGCAACTACGAGCAGTACTTC
CDR3: CASSPWTTRNYEQYF

V: TRBV19
J: TRBJ2-3
size: few
D: TRBD2
DNA: TGTGCCAGTACCCTCGAGGGGAGCGGGAGGCGCGCAGATACGCAGTATTTT
CDR3: CASTLEGSGRRADTQYF

V: TRBV3-1/TRBV3-2
J: TRBJ1-5
size: few
D: -
DNA: TGTGCCAGCAGCCAAGCCGGGGAAGGGCAGCCCCAGCATTTT
CDR3: CASSQAGEGQPQHF

V: TRBV5-8
J: TRBJ1-6
size: -
D: -
DNA: TGTGCCAGCAACCACAGGGTGGGTTCACCCCTCCACTTT
CDR3: CASNHRVGSPLHF

V: TRBV11-2
J: TRBJ1-1
size: once
D: -
DNA: TGTGCCAGCAGCTTAGATCAGGTACCCAACACTGAAGCTTTCTTT
CDR3: CASSLDQVPNTEAFF

V: TRBV20-1
J: TRBJ2-1
size: -
D: -
DNA: TGCAGTGCTAGTATTTCCCGGAGCTCCTACAATGAGCAGTTCTTC
CDR3: CSASISRSSYNEQFF

V: TRBV28
J: TRBJ1-1
size: -
D: -
DNA: TGTGCCAGCAGGGCCACAGACAGGATGAACACTGAAGCTTTCTTT
CDR3: CASRATDRMNTEAFF

V: TRBV24-1
J: TRBJ2-3
size: -
D: TRBD1
DNA: TGTGCCACCGGTACACGAGACAGGGCGACAACAGATACGCAGTATTTT
CDR3: CATGTRDRATTDTQYF